This passage covers 19 T cell receptor beta chains from one sample sequenced in a study of T cells in Graves' hyperthyroidism and ophthalmopathy. Template material for amplifying TCR beta CDR3 regions consisted of RNA transcripts. Carried out on the TCR CDR3, a first-round RT-PCR used the HTBI primer set. Using its own MiXCR run on the multiplex PCR reads, TCRdb lists one record per CDR3 protein. This sample has around 500,000 distinct CDR3 sequences, with less than 15% found just once. Sequences were obtained from blood. The source of these receptors is a woman in her thirties or forties with Graves' hyperthyroidism.

The V gene is TRBV20-1, the J gene TRBJ1-3, with D possibly being TRBD1 (5 bases). From germline, CDR1 is DFQATT and CDR2 SNEGSKA (reference sequence). V shed 3 bases and J shed 3 bases, with 12 bases lying between them. This CDR3 region has 14 residues. CDR3: CSARAPGFGNTIYF. The CDR3 region has the DNA TGCAGTGCTAGGGCCCCAGGGTTTGGAAACACCATATATTTT.

The sample holds a few counts of this clonotype. The CDR3 region has the DNA TGTGCCAGCAGTAAACAGGGGATTAATTCACCCCTCCACTTT. Protein sequence: CASSKQGINSPLHF. This chain uses TRBV6-1 with TRBJ1-6, with 7 nucleotides matching TRBD1. This CDR3 has 14 amino acids. J gave up 6 bases and V 5 bases, and 4 bases lay outside the gene matches. From germline, CDR1 is MNHNS and CDR2 SASEGT.

This clonotype occurred many times. This sequence joins TRBV30 and TRBJ2-6; 16 nucleotides align to TRBD2. V was clipped by 5 bases and J by 6 bases; unmatched bases: 7. The germline V gene encodes CDR1 GTSNPN and CDR2 SVGIG (reference sequence). This CDR3 spans 17 amino acids. Here the CDR3 DNA reads TGTGCCTGGTACGGGACTAGCGGGAGGGCCGAGGCCAACGTCCTGACTTTC. Protein product: CAWYGTSGRAEANVLTF.

This clonotype was picked up many times. V and J are TRBV20-1 and TRBJ2-7; possibly TRBD2 for D (7 bases). The CDR3 has 11 residues. With 6 bases removed from V and 5 bases from J, the gap between germline ends came to 11 bases. Germline V gene data show CDR1 as DFQATT and CDR2 as SNEGSKA (reference sequence). The CDR3 protein is CSAWGGDEQYF. Here the CDR3 DNA reads TGCAGTGCGTGGGGGGGCGACGAGCAGTACTTC.

This clonotype was detected ten times or more. This chain joins TRBV3-1 and TRBJ2-1; D is uncertain. This CDR3 contains 15 residues. V was shortened by 4 bases and J by 0 bases, with 10 bases between the two germline ends. Germline lookup yields CDR1 LGHDT and CDR2 YNNKEL (reference sequence). The CDR3 here is CASSPAASSYNEQFF. DNA of the CDR3: TGTGCCAGCAGCCCTGCGGCTAGCTCCTACAATGAGCAGTTCTTC.

The chain has TRBV27 and TRBJ2-7, with D possibly TRBD1 on 5 matching bases. Germline V CDR1 and CDR2: MNHEY, SMNVEV (reference sequence). V was pared by 2 bases and J by 3 bases, with 11 bases between. The length of the CDR3 is 14 residues. CDR3 DNA sequence: TGTGCCAGCAGTTTAAGGCAGGGTTTCTACGAGCAGTACTTC. Its translation is CASSLRQGFYEQYF.

The rearrangement uses TRBV6-2 or TRBV6-3 and TRBJ2-1, with TRBD2 matching 13 bases. V was pared by 7 bases and J by 15 bases, with 9 bases of the junction left unmatched. Germline assignment: CDR1 MNHEY and CDR2 SVGEGT. CDR3 length: 13 amino acids. CDR3 protein: CASTPGLAGVMFF. CDR3 DNA: TGTGCCAGCACCCCTGGACTAGCGGGAGTTATGTTCTTC.

V usage is TRBV5-1 and J usage is TRBJ2-5; TRBD1 is a possible D gene (6 bases). Germline values: CDR1 SGHRS, CDR2 YFSETQ. Trimming pared 5 bases from V and 2 bases from J, leaving 16 bases between. This CDR3 region has 15 residues. CDR3 DNA: TGCGCCAGCAGTGAGACACAGGGATTTCAAGAGACCCAGTACTTC. Protein: CASSETQGFQETQYF.

The chain employs TRBV20-1 and TRBJ2-3; D is perhaps TRBD1 (6 bases). Germline lookup yields CDR1 DFQATT and CDR2 SNEGSKA (reference sequence). This CDR3 region has 13 residues. V gave up 1 base and J gave up 2 bases, with 7 bases separating them. CDR3 DNA sequence: TGCAGTGCTAGAGCAGGGGTCACAGATACGCAGTATTTT. Translating gives CSARAGVTDTQYF.

The J gene is TRBJ2-7, the V gene TRBV7-3; 10 positions agree with TRBD2. Trimming cost V 5 bases and J 2 bases; bases outside gene matches: 18. Germline-derived CDR1 and CDR2 are SGHTA and FQGTGA. The CDR3 sequence is 19 residues long. For the CDR3, the DNA is TGTGCCAGCAGCCTGAAGGGGACTAGCGTTGCAATCAGCCCCTACGAGCAGTACTTC. Its protein product is CASSLKGTSVAISPYEQYF. The full variable domain, its missing parts supplied by reference TRBV7-3 and TRBJ2-7, is GAGVSQTPSNKVTEKGKYVELRCDPISGHTALYWYRQSLGQGPEFLIYFQGTGAADDSGLPNDRFFAVRPEGSVSTLKIQRTERGDSAVYLCASSLKGTSVAISPYEQYFGPGTRLTVT.

The chain couples TRBV6-1 to TRBJ1-6; a possible D gene is TRBD1 (6 bases). CDR1 is MNHNS and CDR2 is SASEGT in the germline V gene. The CDR3 runs to 15 residues. The V end lost 5 bases, the J end lost 9 bases, and 17 bases lay between the germline ends. CDR3 region: CASSPGLQGSSPLHF. The CDR3 DNA reads TGTGCCAGCAGTCCCGGGCTACAGGGAAGTTCACCCCTCCACTTT.

This clonotype has ten or more counts. V gene TRBV28 combines with J gene TRBJ2-7, with TRBD1 matching over 7 bases. Germline V gene sequence: CDR1 MDHEN, CDR2 SYDVKM. The CDR3 loop spans 15 amino acids. Trimming took 4 bases from V and 3 from J; bases not matched to a gene: 9. In DNA form, the CDR3 reads TGTGCCAGCAGTTCGGGACAGATTCCAATCTACGAGCAGTACTTC. Residues: CASSSGQIPIYEQYF.

This clonotype was observed at least ten times. The gene calls are TRBV29-1 and TRBJ1-1; no definite D call. The germline V gene has CDR1 SQVTM and CDR2 ANQGSEA. This CDR3 comprises 15 residues. V lost 4 bases, J lost 11 bases, and 26 bases lay in between. This chain's CDR3 is CSVVAFLISEGWAFF. In nucleotides, the CDR3 is TGCAGCGTTGTTGCTTTTTTGATTTCGGAGGGTTGGGCTTTCTTT.

Many counts were recorded for this clonotype. The chain combines TRBV28 with TRBJ2-2; TRBD2 matches at 7 bases. CDR3 size: 17 residues. CDR1 and CDR2 (germline): MDHEN, SYDVKM. Losses at the gene ends were 2 bases for V and 6 bases for J; bases not matched to a gene: 12. The CDR3: CASSLPDLEGRAGELFF. The CDR3 coding sequence is TGTGCCAGCAGTTTACCTGATCTGGAGGGGAGGGCCGGGGAGCTGTTTTTT. Variable domain in full (rest from reference TRBV28 and TRBJ2-2): DVKVTQSSRYLVKRTGEKVFLECVQDMDHENMFWYRQDPGLGLRLIYFSYDVKMKEKGDIPEGYSVSREKKERFSLILESASTNQTSMYLCASSLPDLEGRAGELFFGEGSRLTVL.

The CDR3: CASSGSGFKNTEAFF. The CDR3, as DNA: TGTGCCAGCAGTGGCTCAGGGTTCAAGAACACTGAAGCTTTCTTT. The chain joins TRBV25-1 to TRBJ1-1; TRBD1 is a possible D gene (5 bases). Per germline, CDR1 MGHDK and CDR2 SYGVNS. The CDR3 runs 15 residues. V was trimmed by 4 bases and J by 1 base, leaving 13 bases between them.

This rearrangement joins TRBV9 to TRBJ2-7; 8 bases agree with TRBD1. The germline V gene has CDR1 SGDLS and CDR2 YYNGEE. The CDR3 sequence is 15 residues long. V gave up 4 bases and J gave up 6 bases; unmatched junction bases: 12. The CDR3 DNA follows: TGTGCCAGCAGCAAGAGAGAGGACAGGGTAAGCGAGCAGTACTTC. Translation gives CASSKREDRVSEQYF.

This clonotype was picked up many times. V is TRBV11-1 and J is TRBJ2-1; TRBD1 aligns across 7 bases. Trimming took 2 bases from V and 5 from J; bases not matched to a gene: 3. This CDR3 comprises 14 residues. Germline V gene data show CDR1 as SGHAT and CDR2 as FQDESV (reference sequence). The CDR3 reads CASSLLQGNNEQFF. The CDR3 DNA is TGTGCCAGCAGCTTATTACAGGGGAACAATGAGCAGTTCTTC.

This clonotype was seen ten or more times. The chain is built from TRBV30 and TRBJ2-3; either TRBD1 or TRBD2 may supply D (5 bases each). The CDR3 is 15 amino acids. Germline V gene data show CDR1 as GTSNPN and CDR2 as SVGIG (reference sequence). V lost 0 bases and J 1 base, leaving 11 bases between the germline ends. This CDR3 is CAWSVFQGGTDTQYF. As DNA, the CDR3 is TGTGCCTGGAGTGTATTTCAGGGAGGCACAGATACGCAGTATTTT.

This clonotype was seen many times. This rearrangement joins TRBV11-2 to TRBJ2-7; D gene uncertain. The V and J ends lost 4 bases and 5 bases respectively, with 12 bases between them. CDR1 is SGHAT and CDR2 is FQNNGV in the germline V gene. CDR3 length: 13 amino acids. CDR3 sequence: CASSSSSLHEQYF. In DNA form, the CDR3 reads TGTGCCAGCAGCTCAAGTTCCTTACACGAGCAGTACTTC.